These T cell receptor beta chains were read from a single sample in a study of immune evolution from preneoplasia to lung adenocarcinoma. The data were produced by immunoSEQ multiplex PCR, yet TCRdb's version contains in-frame clones alone and is incomplete. The sample yields 14,000 or so clones, approximately 85% seen once. Sequencing was performed on FFPE lung adenocarcinoma in situ tissue. These receptors all stem from an older donor with lung adenocarcinoma. CDR3s include the opening cysteine and the closing phenylalanine or tryptophan. The D gene is left open where the match is weak. Expanded clones get a size class; other rows say once, few or many, or leave the size out.

>.|TRBV11-2|.|TRBJ1-1
CASSLGVGQFAFF
TGTGCCAGCAGCTTAGGAGTAGGGCAGTTTGCTTTCTTT
>TRBD2|TRBV2|.|TRBJ2-7
CASRRLAGSYEQYF
TGTGCCAGCAGGCGATTAGCGGGGTCCTACGAGCAGTACTTC
>.|TRBV4-3|.|TRBJ2-2
CASSEDRNTGELFF
TGCGCCAGCAGCGAAGACCGAAACACCGGGGAGCTGTTTTTT
>TRBD2|TRBV4-3|.|TRBJ2-1
CASSQDFWSGRGNNEQFF
TGCGCCAGCAGCCAAGATTTTTGGAGCGGGAGGGGGAACAATGAGCAGTTCTTC
>.|TRBV27|.|TRBJ1-1
CASSQNPPGTEAFF
TGTGCCAGCAGTCAGAACCCGCCCGGCACTGAAGCTTTCTTT
>.|TRBV11-3|.|TRBJ2-1
CASKGEARADEQFF
TGTGCCAGCAAGGGGGAGGCCCGCGCCGATGAGCAGTTCTTC
>.|TRBV5-1|once|TRBJ2-3
CASSLAGTLTDTQYF
TGCGCCAGCAGCTTGGCCGGGACTCTCACAGATACGCAGTATTTT
>.|TRBV6-6|.|TRBJ2-1
CASSEAGTEQFF
TGTGCCAGCAGTGAGGCCGGGACCGAGCAGTTCTTC
>.|TRBV7-2|once|TRBJ2-7
CASSLAGPDEQYF
TGTGCCAGCAGCTTAGCGGGTCCCGACGAGCAGTACTTC
>.|TRBV30|.|TRBJ1-3
CAWTLRGGLPGNTIYF
TGTGCCTGGACCCTCCGGGGGGGGCTCCCTGGAAACACCATATATTTT
>TRBD1|TRBV6-1|.|TRBJ1-2
CASSERQGDGYTF
TGTGCCAGCAGTGAACGACAGGGCGATGGCTACACCTTC
>.|TRBV4-1|.|TRBJ1-1
CASSQDRGRGREAFF
TGCGCCAGCAGCCAAGATCGGGGGAGGGGCCGTGAAGCTTTCTTT
>.|TRBV5-4|.|TRBJ1-2
CASSLGQETYGYTF
TGTGCCAGCAGCTTGGGACAGGAGACCTATGGCTACACCTTC
>TRBD1|TRBV7-9|.|TRBJ1-3
CASSLVRDSSGNTIYF
TGTGCCAGCAGCTTAGTCCGGGACAGCTCTGGAAACACCATATATTTT
>.|TRBV9|.|TRBJ1-2
CASSVLEAITNYGYTF
TGTGCCAGCAGCGTATTGGAGGCGATTACGAACTATGGCTACACCTTC
>.|TRBV7-8|.|TRBJ2-2
CASSTRPEGELFF
TGTGCCAGCAGCACTAGGCCGGAAGGGGAGCTGTTTTTT
>.|TRBV5-6|.|TRBJ2-7
CASSLWFGGAYEQYF
TGTGCCAGCAGCTTGTGGTTTGGGGGTGCCTACGAGCAGTACTTC
>TRBD2|TRBV19|.|TRBJ2-1
CATEGREDSAYNEQFF
TGTGCCACCGAAGGGCGGGAGGACTCCGCTTACAATGAGCAGTTCTTC
>TRBD2|TRBV19|.|TRBJ2-7
CASSMKRDDEQYF
TGTGCCAGTAGTATGAAGCGGGACGACGAGCAGTACTTC
>TRBD2|TRBV10-2|.|TRBJ2-7
CASNLAGFAYEQYF
TGCGCCAGCAATTTAGCGGGATTTGCTTACGAGCAGTACTTC
>.|TRBV10-3|.|TRBJ1-2
CAIGGPSSDGYTF
TGTGCCATCGGGGGGCCCAGCTCGGACGGCTACACCTTC
>TRBD2|TRBV5-1|once|TRBJ2-1
CASSTEGTRGSFF
TGCGCCAGCAGCACCGAAGGGACTAGGGGGTCGTTCTTC
>.|TRBV7-2|.|TRBJ1-4
CASSLGGWGASEKLFF
TGTGCCAGCAGCTTAGGGGGCTGGGGGGCGAGTGAAAAACTGTTTTTT
>TRBD1|TRBV28|.|TRBJ2-3
CASSQDRVYSTDTQYF
TGTGCCAGCAGCCAAGACAGGGTTTATAGCACAGATACGCAGTATTTT
>TRBD1|TRBV5-1|.|TRBJ1-4
CASTQRDRDEKLFF
TGCGCCAGCACCCAACGGGACAGGGACGAAAAACTGTTTTTT
>TRBD1|TRBV19|.|TRBJ2-1
CASSYTSGGNEQFF
TGTGCCAGTAGTTACACCTCAGGGGGCAATGAGCAGTTCTTC
>.|TRBV10-3|few|TRBJ2-5
CASLDSRQETQYF
TGTGCCAGTCTCGACAGTAGACAAGAGACCCAGTACTTC
>.|TRBV19|once|TRBJ2-7
CATAGTALREQYF
TGTGCCACCGCCGGGACGGCTCTACGGGAGCAGTACTTC
>TRBD1|TRBV7-2|.|TRBJ1-3
CASSYRQGLAGNTIYF
TGTGCCAGCAGCTACAGACAGGGTTTGGCTGGAAACACCATATATTTT
>.|TRBV10-3|.|TRBJ1-2
CAIRGVGEGYTF
TGTGCCATCAGAGGTGTGGGGGAAGGCTACACCTTC
>.|TRBV5-6|.|TRBJ2-1
CASQRGSSYNEQFF
TGTGCCAGCCAAAGGGGGAGCTCCTACAATGAGCAGTTCTTC
>.|TRBV28|.|TRBJ2-7
CASSYRWGQSSYEQYF
TGTGCCAGCAGTTACCGTTGGGGGCAAAGTTCCTACGAGCAGTACTTC
>TRBD2|TRBV5-6|.|TRBJ2-7
CASSLGGSGRFTYEQYF
TGTGCCAGCAGCTTGGGAGGTAGCGGGAGGTTTACCTACGAGCAGTACTTC
>.|TRBV27|.|TRBJ1-1
CASSRDWNTEAFF
TGTGCCAGCAGTAGGGACTGGAACACTGAAGCTTTCTTT
>.|TRBV7-2|.|TRBJ1-2
CASSLAVGSGYTF
TGTGCCAGCAGCTTAGCGGTAGGGTCCGGCTACACCTTC
>.|TRBV5-1|once|TRBJ2-2
CASSPRLAESGELFF
TGCGCCAGCAGCCCGAGGCTAGCAGAGAGCGGGGAGCTGTTTTTT
>.|TRBV6-1|.|TRBJ1-1
CASDRPNTEAFF
TGTGCCAGCGACAGGCCAAACACTGAAGCTTTCTTT
>.|TRBV2|once|TRBJ2-7
CASSALFYEQYF
TGTGCCAGCAGTGCTCTTTTCTACGAGCAGTACTTC
>TRBD1|TRBV28|.|TRBJ1-5
CASSYLDRGRQNQPQHF
TGTGCCAGCAGTTACTTGGATAGGGGGCGACAGAATCAGCCCCAGCATTTT
>.|TRBV6-5|.|TRBJ2-1
CASSYWGVKNNEQFF
TGTGCCAGCAGTTACTGGGGGGTAAAGAACAATGAGCAGTTCTTC
>.|TRBV28|.|TRBJ1-2
CASSLPGNYGYTF
TGTGCCAGCAGTTTACCCGGTAACTATGGCTACACCTTC
>TRBD2|TRBV4-2|.|TRBJ2-3
CASSQDFSGAGTDTQYF
TGTGCCAGCAGCCAAGATTTCAGCGGGGCCGGCACAGATACGCAGTATTTT
>TRBD1|TRBV25-1|.|TRBJ1-1
CASRSRTGLNTEAFF
TGTGCCAGCAGGAGTCGGACAGGATTGAACACTGAAGCTTTCTTT
>.|TRBV27|.|TRBJ2-7
CASSLGMYYEQYF
TGTGCCAGCAGTTTAGGGATGTACTACGAGCAGTACTTC
>TRBD1|TRBV18|.|TRBJ1-2
CASSRTGANYGYTF
TGTGCCAGCTCACGGACAGGGGCTAACTATGGCTACACCTTC
>.|TRBV7-2|once|TRBJ2-7
CASSLAGGASSYEQYF
TGTGCCAGCAGCTTAGCAGGCGGAGCGAGTTCCTACGAGCAGTACTTC
>.|TRBV18|.|TRBJ2-7
CASSPAGWEQYF
TGTGCCAGCTCACCTGCAGGGTGGGAGCAGTACTTC
>TRBD1|TRBV6-5|.|TRBJ2-7
CASSLSGDRGDEQYF
TGTGCCAGCAGCCTAAGCGGGGACAGGGGTGACGAGCAGTACTTC
>TRBD2|TRBV28|.|TRBJ2-7
CASSSIMPPFSGREQYF
TGTGCCAGCAGTTCCATTATGCCCCCCTTTAGCGGGAGAGAGCAGTACTTC
>.|TRBV13|.|TRBJ2-1
CASSLWDMGGNEQFF
TGTGCCAGCAGCTTATGGGACATGGGGGGCAATGAGCAGTTCTTC
>.|TRBV27|.|TRBJ2-4
CASRGQGGDIQYF
TGTGCCAGCAGGGGGCAGGGGGGAGACATTCAGTACTTC
>TRBD1|TRBV10-3|.|TRBJ2-1
CAISLDRVGIEQFF
TGTGCCATCAGTTTGGACAGGGTTGGCATTGAGCAGTTCTTC
>TRBD2|TRBV7-2|.|TRBJ2-2
CASSYRLATFTGELFF
TGTGCCAGCAGCTACAGACTAGCCACTTTCACCGGGGAGCTGTTTTTT
>.|TRBV19|.|TRBJ2-3
CASSGPRRDTQYF
TGTGCCAGTAGTGGACCCCGGCGTGATACGCAGTATTTT
>TRBD1|TRBV10-3|once|TRBJ2-2
CASTQGANTGELFF
TGTGCCAGTACACAGGGGGCGAACACCGGGGAGCTGTTTTTT
>TRBD1|TRBV4-1|.|TRBJ1-5
CASSRSTGGWGNQPQHF
TGCGCCAGCAGCCGTTCGACAGGGGGCTGGGGCAATCAGCCCCAGCATTTT
>.|TRBV7-9|.|TRBJ1-1
CASSFRGNTEAFF
TGTGCCAGCAGCTTCAGGGGGAACACTGAAGCTTTCTTT